The text below deals with one T cell receptor (beta chain). This clonotype has ten or more counts. Its binding antigen is unknown. Within one base of it there is no much larger clone, and no base qualities were kept. This entry belongs to a study of breast tumors, draining lymph nodes, adjacent tissues listed by TCRdb under 2016. Notes on the research overall: The study compared TCR beta repertoires across tumor, adjacent nontumor tissue and axillary lymph nodes from breast cancer patients. The study was designed to assess the relationships and possible T-cell exchange between tumor, surrounding tissue and draining lymph node repertoires in human breast cancer.

CDR1 and CDR2 are drawn from the germline V gene: LGHNA, YNFKEQ. The CDR3 has 15 amino acids, counting the end cysteine and phenylalanine. Only CDR3 DNA remains: 45 bases, in frame from the first base. A distance of 12 bases separates the germline ends of V and J, which lose 1 base and 4 bases respectively. Results the study describes overall, beyond this receptor: The study presented the conclusion that tumor T cells originate in lymph nodes as consistent with a hypothesis, not as something directly demonstrated. The data were considered consistent with the idea that most tumor T cells come from the lymph node and then expand in tumor tissue. T-cell repertoire diversity in tumors was found to be lower than in lymph nodes but higher than in nontumor tissue, and preferential V and J gene usage was observed. In luminal-like breast cancer, tumor and nontumor tissue repertoires resembled each other significantly more than in basal-like breast cancer.

Lymph node samples were obtained from the axillary draining lymph nodes of breast cancer patients. Sequencing was performed on an Illumina HiSeq 2000. Multiplex PCR amplification was used to build the TCR beta chain libraries. The amplified TCR beta chain products were analyzed by high-throughput sequencing. TCRdb reanalyzed the raw reads on its own, using fastp at Q25 for trimming and MiXCR for clone calling, and kept in-frame beta chains. Rows matching on CDR3 protein sequence are summarized as one entry with the most common DNA and genes. This sample lists about 140,000 distinct CDR3 sequences; approximately 30% were detected once. The ten largest make up 2% to 2.5% of the sample.

The chain was built from TRBV4-2 and TRBJ2-3; the D region possibly corresponds to TRBD2 (6 bases align). Sequencing was carried out using axillary lymph node tissue. The TCR sequence derives from a female donor with breast cancer. Some clones in this sample may be carry-over from other donors' samples. The CDR3 loop reads CASSQVAGPADTQYF. The nucleotides are TGTGCCAGCAGCCAAGTGGCGGGGCCCGCAGATACGCAGTATTTT.